This TCR beta chain was identified during a study of T cell repertoires in cytomegalovirus infection. TCRdb re-analysed the reads in MiXCR, keeping a single row per CDR3 protein. The data hold about 110,000 distinct CDR3 sequences, with 29% observed a single time. A word on this clonotype: The antigen is unknown.

V lost 8 bases, J lost 6 bases, and 10 bases stayed unmatched. The CDR3 extends over 15 amino acids. Germline CDR1 ENHRY, CDR2 SYGVKD. Findings of the study overall: The ex vivo response showed dominance by HLA-C-restricted CMV-specific TCR beta clonotypes.

The sequence was collected from a human donor in good health (CMV status not recorded). Some clones in this sample may be carry-over from other donors' samples. The material sequenced was CD8+ T cells from cultured PBMCs, taken from culture after CMV antigen stimulation. This chain joins TRBV10-3 and TRBJ2-1; 10 bases match TRBD1. The CDR3, as DNA: TGTGCCATCTCGCTTCCGGGACAGGGGTTCAATGAGCAGTTCTTC. It codes for CAISLPGQGFNEQFF.